One and the same sample provided the 15 T cell receptor beta chains below, sequenced in a study of post-analysis software for immune sequencing data. No cognate antigen is known for these TCRs. Unique-molecular-identifier-tagged TCR beta cDNA libraries were used. TCRdb reanalysed the PCR reads using MiXCR and keeps one entry per CDR3 protein. The data hold around 400,000 distinct CDR3 sequences, with 30% to 45% observed a single time. Overall study results and limits: TRBV5-6, TRBV5-1 and TRBV20-1 belonged to a set of about 5 TRBV segments that were more frequent in patients than controls.

Sample: blood. The receptors were sampled from a girl under 10 years old with multiple sclerosis.

The chain recombines TRBV7-3 with TRBJ2-1; D is possibly TRBD2 (5 bases). Per germline, CDR1 SGHTA and CDR2 FQGTGA. This CDR3 is built from 15 residues. V was pared by 5 bases and J by 1 base, with 12 bases between. CDR3 DNA sequence: TGTGCCAGCAGCAGTACTAGAGGGTCCTACAATGAGCAGTTCTTC. It codes for CASSSTRGSYNEQFF.

This clonotype occurred a few times. The rearrangement joins TRBV6-1 to TRBJ2-1; 8 bases agree with TRBD2. The ends lost 6 bases at V and 0 bases at J; junction bases unmatched: 7. Per the germline V gene, CDR1 is MNHNS and CDR2 is SASEGT. The CDR3 loop spans 16 amino acids. The CDR3 DNA follows: TGTGCCAGCAGCGCTACCAGCGGGGGCTCCTACAATGAGCAGTTCTTC. Amino acid sequence: CASSATSGGSYNEQFF.

This chain joins TRBV7-9 and TRBJ2-5; D may be TRBD2 (6 bases). TRBJ2-7 explains the end of the DNA better; the J call may be wrong. The CDR3 spans 15 residues. CDR1 and CDR2 from the germline V gene are SEHNR and FQNEAQ (reference sequence). CDR3 residues: CASSLTGPWRGEQYF. The CDR3 region has the DNA TGTGCCAGCAGCTTGACCGGACCTTGGCGGGGCGAGCAGTACTTC.

The rearrangement links TRBV12-3 or TRBV12-4 to TRBJ2-1; D gene ambiguous. The J call may be incorrect, as the DNA end agrees better with TRBJ2-7. The CDR3 has 12 residues. The CDR3 DNA reads as TGTGCCAGCAGTTTAGACGGGCTGAAGCAGTACTTC. Translated: CASSLDGLKQYF.

The chain couples TRBV10-3 to TRBJ1-1; D uncertain. V lost 2 bases to trimming and J lost 2 bases, with 9 bases between them. This CDR3 comprises 14 residues. Germline V CDR1 and CDR2: ENHRY, SYGVKD. CDR3 residues: CAISETLINTEAFF. The CDR3 DNA reads as TGTGCCATCAGTGAGACTTTGATTAACACTGAAGCTTTCTTT.

The rearrangement links TRBV5-5 to TRBJ2-4; D is unclear. Trimming cost V 0 bases and J 7 bases, with 11 bases left between them. CDR1 is SGHKS, CDR2 YYEKEE, per germline (reference sequence). The CDR3 length is 14 residues. The CDR3 sequence: CASSLASATNIQYF. CDR3 in DNA: TGTGCCAGCAGCTTGGCCTCAGCAACTAACATTCAGTACTTC. The variable domain in full, completed from reference TRBV5-5 and TRBJ2-4, reads DAGVTQSPTHLIKTRGQQVTLRCSPISGHKSVSWYQQVLGQGPQFIFQYYEKEERGRGNFPDRFSARQFPNYSSELNVNALLLGDSALYLCASSLASATNIQYFGAGTRLSVL.

The table lists this clonotype with a few counts. The rearrangement uses TRBV7-2 and TRBJ2-7; 7 nucleotides line up with TRBD2. Germline values: CDR1 SGHTA, CDR2 FQGNSA. V dropped 1 base and J dropped 3; count of bases not matched to a gene: 6. The CDR3 totals 15 residues. Here the CDR3 DNA reads TGTGCCAGCAGCTTAGAGGGCGGGAGAATCTACGAGCAGTACTTC. Translating gives CASSLEGGRIYEQYF.

This chain joins TRBV29-1 and TRBJ2-1; D not certain. The V gene's germline CDR1 is SQVTM and CDR2 ANQGSEA. V lost 0 bases and J 6 bases, leaving 9 bases between the germline ends. CDR3 length equals 13 residues. CDR3 in amino acids: CSVEESGSNEQFF. The DNA of the CDR3 is TGCAGCGTTGAAGAATCCGGTAGCAATGAGCAGTTCTTC.

This clonotype was recorded a few times. This chain connects TRBV20-1 to TRBJ1-1; D gene uncertain. Germline CDR1 and CDR2: DFQATT and SNEGSKA (reference sequence). V lost 0 bases and J lost 2, with 7 bases in between. This CDR3 has 13 amino acids. The CDR3 spells CSAREIGNTEAFF. As DNA, the CDR3 is TGCAGTGCTAGAGAAATAGGAAACACTGAAGCTTTCTTT.

A few counts support this clonotype. V is TRBV12-5 and J is TRBJ1-2, with D maybe TRBD1 (6 bases). The CDR3 totals 17 residues. From germline, CDR1 is LGHNT and CDR2 FRNRAP. V was clipped by 0 bases and J by 8 bases, with 22 bases between them. For the CDR3, the DNA is TGTGCTAGTGGTTTGGTGCAAACAGGGACCCCTAAGGGGGGCTACACCTTC. Translated: CASGLVQTGTPKGGYTF.

The genes are TRBV20-1 and TRBJ2-7; D is ambiguous. This CDR3 is 14 amino acids long. Trimming pared 6 bases from V and 3 bases from J, leaving 18 bases between. Germline V CDR1 and CDR2: DFQATT, SNEGSKA (reference sequence). CDR3 in DNA: TGCAGTGCAAATATACCGGACCGATACTACGAGCAGTACTTC. Its protein is CSANIPDRYYEQYF.

The table lists this clonotype with a few counts. The chain employs TRBV10-3 and TRBJ2-2; a possible D gene is TRBD2 (6 bases). The germline V gene has CDR1 ENHRY and CDR2 SYGVKD. The CDR3 runs to 12 residues. CDR3 sequence reads: CAPGTDTGELFF. The CDR3 DNA sequence: TGTGCTCCAGGGACTGACACCGGGGAGCTGTTTTTT.

J is TRBJ2-5 and V is TRBV10-2; 11 nucleotides agree with TRBD2. J was trimmed by 1 base and V by 6 bases; bases with no gene match: 1. The CDR3 covers 14 residues. Germline V CDR1 and CDR2: WSHSY, SAAADI. The CDR3 DNA follows: TGCGCCAGCAGCGGGACTAGCGGCCAAGAGACCCAGTACTTC. As protein: CASSGTSGQETQYF.

The chain is built from TRBV20-1 and TRBJ1-2; D is unclear. The CDR3 loop spans 12 amino acids. Germline V gene sequence: CDR1 DFQATT, CDR2 SNEGSKA (reference sequence). V lost 4 bases to trimming and J lost 2 bases, with 8 bases between them. CDR3 sequence: CSAIEQNYGYTF. The CDR3 nucleotides are TGCAGTGCTATAGAACAGAACTATGGCTACACCTTC.

This clonotype was recorded a few times. The chain is built from TRBV10-3 and TRBJ1-6; 12 bases are shared with TRBD1. V lost 2 bases and J lost 4; bases outside the gene matches: 9. The CDR3 totals 19 residues. The germline CDR1 and CDR2 sequences are ENHRY and SYGVKD. CDR3 loop: CAISEAGQGAGVYNSPLHF. CDR3 in DNA: TGTGCCATCAGTGAGGCGGGACAGGGGGCCGGGGTATATAATTCACCCCTCCACTTT.